This passage covers 5 T cell receptor beta chains from one sample sequenced in a study of T-cell reconstitution after alpha-beta-depleted transplantation in children. Unique molecular identifiers were incorporated when the TCRbeta library was constructed. TCRdb reprocessed the PCR reads with MiXCR, giving one entry per CDR3 protein. This sample yields fewer than 550,000 distinct CDR3 sequences, of which about 16% are seen a single time; just under 30% belongs to the top ten. Here the sequenced sample was PBMCs, mostly from graft donor cells, taken 360 days after TCRalphabeta/CD19-depleted stem cell transplant. The receptor source for this set is a boy under three years old who had a stem cell transplant for Wiskott-Aldrich syndrome, so the T cells may come from the graft donor.

This clonotype was found a few times. The CDR3 DNA reads as TGTGCCAGCAGTTTATTAAGTCTAGCGGAAAACAATGAGCAGTTCTTC. The encoded protein is CASSLLSLAENNEQFF. This chain connects TRBV28 to TRBJ2-1, with TRBD2 matching over 7 bases. This CDR3 is built from 16 residues. CDR1 and CDR2 from the germline V gene are MDHEN and SYDVKM. Losses at the gene ends were 1 base for V and 5 bases for J; bases not matched to a gene: 8.

This clonotype came up a few times. DNA of the CDR3: TGTGCCAGCTCACCACCGATCAGTTACTCCTACGAGCAGTACTTC. Translation: CASSPPISYSYEQYF. The chain joins TRBV18 to TRBJ2-7, with D unresolved. Per the germline V gene, CDR1 is KGHSH and CDR2 is LQKENI. Between the trimmed V and J ends, which lost 0 bases and 0 bases, there was a span of 9 bases. This CDR3 is built from 15 residues.

This clonotype appeared many times. The CDR3 is CASSITGVPGELFF. The CDR3 DNA sequence: TGTGCCAGCAGTATAACCGGGGTTCCCGGGGAGCTGTTTTTT. This chain links TRBV12-3 or TRBV12-4 with TRBJ2-2, with a possible D match to TRBD2 (5 bases). The CDR3 sequence is 14 residues long. The V gene lost 5 bases and the J gene lost 6 bases, with 13 bases spanning the gap.

The genes are TRBV29-1 and TRBJ2-7, with TRBD1 matching over 8 bases. The trim removed 7 bases at V and 1 base at J, leaving 9 bases unmatched. Germline lookup yields CDR1 SQVTM and CDR2 ANQGSEA. The CDR3 totals 14 residues. This CDR3 is CSAKLRDRSYEQYF. The CDR3 DNA is TGCAGCGCAAAACTCCGGGACAGGTCCTACGAGCAGTACTTC.

V gene TRBV12-3 or TRBV12-4 combines with J gene TRBJ2-5; TRBD1 or TRBD2 may be the D gene (6 bases each). This CDR3 has 16 amino acids. The ends were cut back, 5 bases at V and 2 bases at J, with 18 bases in the middle. The CDR3: CASSQKGGFGQETQYF. The CDR3 coding sequence is TGTGCCAGCAGTCAAAAGGGGGGCTTTGGTCAAGAGACCCAGTACTTC.